The text below deals with one TCR beta chain. What it binds is not known. The germline gives CDR1 SGHTA, CDR2 FQGNSA. This CDR3 is built from 15 residues. The V and J ends lost 4 bases and 6 bases, in that order; junction bases with no gene match: 6. A single heparinised draw of roughly 120 mL on average was taken per donor. These data come from a study of beta chain features in type 1 diabetes. The study's findings and limits: Over-representation of high TCR-expressing cells was a possible consequence of cDNA sequencing. Shortening of TCRB CDR3s, moderate but significant, appeared in all four CD4+ subsets of Type 1 diabetes patients.

Expressed TCRB transcripts got sequenced, as all isolated RNA was reverse transcribed. An average of around 3.9 million reads was obtained for naive, central memory and regulatory T cell samples. Produced via immunoSEQ multiplex PCR; TCRdb's table is partial and in-frame only. Here the sample spans about 650,000 clones, roughly an eighth being singletons. The sample was naive CD4+ T cells from blood. The sequence was obtained from a man in his thirties or forties with type 1 diabetes. The chain carries TRBV7-2 and TRBJ2-1, with 10 bases lining up with TRBD1. CDR3: CASSSRDRGVNEQFF. The CDR3 nucleotides are TGTGCCAGCAGCTCGAGGGACAGGGGAGTCAATGAGCAGTTCTTC.